One sample yielded the 7 T cell receptor beta chains listed below, sequenced in a study of shared clonotypes between healthy human individuals. Generated by immunoSEQ multiplex PCR, the TCRdb table keeps only in-frame clones and is missing some. Of about 1 million clones in the sample, around 76% were seen once. What was sequenced was memory CD4+ T cells sorted from blood. As to subset: CD45RA-negative fraction. These receptors all come from a man aged 18 to 35 in good health.

The rearrangement links TRBV10-2 to TRBJ2-7; 8 positions match TRBD2. CDR3 length equals 16 residues. The V gene's germline CDR1 is WSHSY and CDR2 SAAADI. V was clipped by 3 bases and J by 1 base; unmatched bases: 8. CDR3 amino acids: CASSDPTTSGSYEQYF. CDR3 bases: TGCGCCAGCAGTGACCCCACAACTAGCGGTTCCTACGAGCAGTACTTC.

The CDR3 DNA sequence: TGTGCCAGCTCCCCGACAGGGACCAGGAATTCACCCCTCCACTTT. It codes for CASSPTGTRNSPLHF. The rearrangement links TRBV18 to TRBJ1-6; 7 bases are shared with TRBD1. Germline trimming cut 6 bases from V and 7 bases from J; bases unmatched to any gene: 9. The CDR3 extends over 15 amino acids. The germline gives CDR1 KGHSH, CDR2 LQKENI.

The chain carries TRBV6-6 and TRBJ2-7; D is ambiguous. Trimming left V 1 base short and J 6 bases short, with 10 bases between. CDR1 MNHNY and CDR2 SVGAGI come from the germline V gene (reference sequence). This CDR3 has 13 residues. Here the CDR3 reads CASSYLYDGEQYF. The DNA for the CDR3 is TGTGCCAGCAGTTACTTGTACGATGGCGAGCAGTACTTC.

This sequence joins TRBV4-1 and TRBJ2-7; 10 positions match TRBD2. Germline CDR1 is MGHRA and CDR2 is YSYEKL. The CDR3 has 17 amino acids. J lost 6 bases, V lost 0 bases, and 11 bases had no gene match. As DNA, the CDR3 is TGCGCCAGCAGCCAAGACAGACTAGCGGGCCTAACGTCCGAGCAGTACTTC. Translation: CASSQDRLAGLTSEQYF.

The V gene is TRBV28, the J gene TRBJ1-5; D perhaps matches TRBD1 (5 bases). CDR1 and CDR2 from the germline V gene are MDHEN and SYDVKM. V lost 9 bases, J lost 6 bases, and 21 bases lay in between. CDR3 length: 15 amino acids. CDR3 amino acids: CASRQAGGNAQPQHF. CDR3 in DNA: TGTGCCAGTCGACAAGCCGGGGGGAACGCTCAGCCCCAGCATTTT.

V is TRBV6-5 and J is TRBJ1-1, with TRBD1 identical over 8 bases. The germline V gene encodes CDR1 MNHEY and CDR2 SVGAGI. Trimming removed 6 bases from V and 4 bases from J; junction bases left unmatched: 7. CDR3 length: 14 amino acids. CDR3 residues: CASRTGEMGTEAFF. CDR3 DNA sequence: TGTGCCAGCAGGACAGGGGAGATGGGCACTGAAGCTTTCTTT.

The chain employs TRBV6-4 and TRBJ2-7; D gene unclear. The CDR3 is 14 residues long. Germline V gene data show CDR1 as MRHNA and CDR2 as SNTAGT. The V end lost 3 bases, the J end lost 6 bases, and 15 bases lay between the germline ends. CDR3 region: CASSEPTSGCEQYF. The CDR3 DNA follows: TGTGCCAGCAGTGAGCCCACCTCCGGTTGCGAGCAGTACTTC.